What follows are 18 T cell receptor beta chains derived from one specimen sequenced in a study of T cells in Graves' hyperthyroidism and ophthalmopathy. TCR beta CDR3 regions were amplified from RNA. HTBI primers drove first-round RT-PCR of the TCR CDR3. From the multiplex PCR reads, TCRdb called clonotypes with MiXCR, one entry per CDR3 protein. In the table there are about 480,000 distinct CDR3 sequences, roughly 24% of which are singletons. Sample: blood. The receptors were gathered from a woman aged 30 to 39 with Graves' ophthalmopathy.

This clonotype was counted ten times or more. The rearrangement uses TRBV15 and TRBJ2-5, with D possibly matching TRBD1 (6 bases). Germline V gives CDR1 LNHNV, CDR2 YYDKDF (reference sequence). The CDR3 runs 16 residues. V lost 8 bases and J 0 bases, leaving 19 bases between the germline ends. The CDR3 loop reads CATGDTDRSYQETQYF. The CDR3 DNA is TGTGCCACCGGGGATACGGACAGAAGTTACCAAGAGACCCAGTACTTC.

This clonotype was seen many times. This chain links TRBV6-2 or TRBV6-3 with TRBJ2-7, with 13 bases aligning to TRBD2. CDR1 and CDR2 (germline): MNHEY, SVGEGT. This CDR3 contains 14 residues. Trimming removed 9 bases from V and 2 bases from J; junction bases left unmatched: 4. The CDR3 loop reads CASTGTSGAYEQYF. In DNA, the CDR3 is TGTGCCAGTACCGGGACTAGCGGGGCCTACGAGCAGTACTTC.

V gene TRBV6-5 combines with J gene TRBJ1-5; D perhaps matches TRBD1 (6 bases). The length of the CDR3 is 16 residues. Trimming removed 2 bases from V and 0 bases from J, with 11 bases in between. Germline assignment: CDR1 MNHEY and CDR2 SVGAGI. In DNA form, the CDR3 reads TGTGCCAGCAGTTACGTTGGACAGAGTAGCAATCAGCCCCAGCATTTT. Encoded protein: CASSYVGQSSNQPQHF.

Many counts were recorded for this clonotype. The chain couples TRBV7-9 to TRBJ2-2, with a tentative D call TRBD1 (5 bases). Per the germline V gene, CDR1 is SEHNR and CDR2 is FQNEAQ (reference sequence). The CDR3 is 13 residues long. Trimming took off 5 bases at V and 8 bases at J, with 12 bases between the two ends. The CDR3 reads CASSQGSEGELFF. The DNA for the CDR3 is TGTGCCAGCAGCCAGGGTTCCGAGGGGGAGCTGTTTTTT.

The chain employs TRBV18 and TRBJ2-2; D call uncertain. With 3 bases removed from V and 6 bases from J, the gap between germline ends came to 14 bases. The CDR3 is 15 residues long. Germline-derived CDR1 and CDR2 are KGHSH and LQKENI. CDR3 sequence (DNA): TGTGCCAGCTCACCCACACGCGTTGACGCCGGGGAGCTGTTTTTT. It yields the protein CASSPTRVDAGELFF.

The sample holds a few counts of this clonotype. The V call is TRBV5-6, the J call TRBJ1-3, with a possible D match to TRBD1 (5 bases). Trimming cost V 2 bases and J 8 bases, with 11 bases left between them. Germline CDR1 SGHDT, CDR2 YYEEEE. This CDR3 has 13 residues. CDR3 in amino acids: CASSFQGTDTIYF. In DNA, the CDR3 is TGTGCCAGCAGCTTCCAGGGTACGGACACCATATATTTT.

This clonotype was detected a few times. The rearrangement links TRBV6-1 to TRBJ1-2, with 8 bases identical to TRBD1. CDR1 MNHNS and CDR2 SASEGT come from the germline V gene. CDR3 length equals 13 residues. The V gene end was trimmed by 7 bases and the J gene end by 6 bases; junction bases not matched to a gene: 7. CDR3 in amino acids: CASILTGANGYTF. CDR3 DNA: TGTGCCAGCATTCTGACAGGGGCAAATGGCTACACCTTC.

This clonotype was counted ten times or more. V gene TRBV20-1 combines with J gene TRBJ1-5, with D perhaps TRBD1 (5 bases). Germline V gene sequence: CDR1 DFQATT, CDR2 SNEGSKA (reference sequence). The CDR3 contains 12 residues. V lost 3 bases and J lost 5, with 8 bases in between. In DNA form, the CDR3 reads TGCAGTGCTAGTAAGGGGTATCAGCCCCAGCATTTT. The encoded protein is CSASKGYQPQHF.

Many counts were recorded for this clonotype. The CDR3 coding sequence is TGTGCCTCGACCCTCGATCGGACAGGGGGCGGGAAGACCCAGTACTTC. Amino acid sequence: CASTLDRTGGGKTQYF. V is TRBV30 and J is TRBJ2-5; 11 positions match TRBD1. Germline assignment: CDR1 GTSNPN and CDR2 SVGIG (reference sequence). This CDR3 comprises 16 residues. V trimming: 7 bases; J trimming: 6 bases; junction bases outside the gene matches: 16. Looking up the rest from reference TRBV30 and TRBJ2-5 gives the full variable domain: SQTIHQWPATLVQPVGSPLSLECTVEGTSNPNLYWYRQAAGRGLQLLFYSVGIGQISSEVPQNLSASRPQDRQFILSSKKLLLSDSGFYLCASTLDRTGGGKTQYFGPGTRLLVL.

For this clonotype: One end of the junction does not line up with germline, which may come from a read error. The CDR3 DNA is TGTGCCAGCAGCTTAATTGGGACTGAAGCTTGCTTT. This gives the protein CASSLIGTEACF. This chain uses TRBV7-2 with TRBJ1-1, with a tentative D call TRBD1 (5 bases). CDR3 length: 12 residues. Germline V lookup: CDR1 SGHTA, CDR2 FQGNSA.

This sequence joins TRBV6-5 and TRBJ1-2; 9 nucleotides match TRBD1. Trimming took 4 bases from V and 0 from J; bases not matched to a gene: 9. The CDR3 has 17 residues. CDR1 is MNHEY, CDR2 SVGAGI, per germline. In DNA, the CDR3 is TGTGCCAGCAGTTCATCCGGGACAGGGCTTGCTAACTATGGCTACACCTTC. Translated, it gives CASSSSGTGLANYGYTF.

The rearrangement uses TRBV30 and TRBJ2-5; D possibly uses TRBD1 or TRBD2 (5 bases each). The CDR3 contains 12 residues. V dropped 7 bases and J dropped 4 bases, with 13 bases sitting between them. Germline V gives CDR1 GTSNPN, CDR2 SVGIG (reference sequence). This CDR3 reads CASGTRGETQYF. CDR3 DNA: TGTGCCTCCGGGACGAGAGGAGAGACCCAGTACTTC.

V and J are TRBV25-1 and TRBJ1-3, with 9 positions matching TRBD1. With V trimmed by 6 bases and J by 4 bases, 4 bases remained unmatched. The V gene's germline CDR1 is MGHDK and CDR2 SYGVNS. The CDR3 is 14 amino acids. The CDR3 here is CASRYRGLGNTIYF. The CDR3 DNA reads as TGTGCCAGCAGGTACAGGGGGCTCGGAAACACCATATATTTT.

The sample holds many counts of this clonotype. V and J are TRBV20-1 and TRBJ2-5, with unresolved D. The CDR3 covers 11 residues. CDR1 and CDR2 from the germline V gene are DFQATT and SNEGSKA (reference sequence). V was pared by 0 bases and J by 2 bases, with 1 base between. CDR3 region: CSAREQETQYF. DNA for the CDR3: TGCAGTGCTAGAGAGCAAGAGACCCAGTACTTC.

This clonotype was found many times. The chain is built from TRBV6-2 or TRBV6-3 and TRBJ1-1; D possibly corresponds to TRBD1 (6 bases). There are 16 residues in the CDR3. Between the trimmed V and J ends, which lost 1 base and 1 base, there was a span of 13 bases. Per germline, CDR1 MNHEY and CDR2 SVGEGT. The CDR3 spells CASSYWDGTQNTEAFF. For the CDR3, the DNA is TGTGCCAGCAGTTACTGGGACGGGACACAGAACACTGAAGCTTTCTTT.

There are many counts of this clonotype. CDR3 region: CSVGLAGVQETQYF. Written as DNA, the CDR3 is TGCAGCGTGGGACTAGCGGGGGTACAAGAGACCCAGTACTTC. The chain employs TRBV29-1 and TRBJ2-5; 14 bases line up with TRBD2. CDR1 SQVTM and CDR2 ANQGSEA come from the germline V gene. This CDR3 spans 14 amino acids. V was pared by 6 bases and J by 2 bases, with 2 bases of the junction left unmatched.

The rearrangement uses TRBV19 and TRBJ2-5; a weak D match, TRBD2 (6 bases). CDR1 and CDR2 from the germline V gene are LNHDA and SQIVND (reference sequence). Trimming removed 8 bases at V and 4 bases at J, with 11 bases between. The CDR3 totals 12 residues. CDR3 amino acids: CASGGVSETQYF. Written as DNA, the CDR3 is TGTGCCAGTGGAGGGGTGTCAGAGACCCAGTACTTC.

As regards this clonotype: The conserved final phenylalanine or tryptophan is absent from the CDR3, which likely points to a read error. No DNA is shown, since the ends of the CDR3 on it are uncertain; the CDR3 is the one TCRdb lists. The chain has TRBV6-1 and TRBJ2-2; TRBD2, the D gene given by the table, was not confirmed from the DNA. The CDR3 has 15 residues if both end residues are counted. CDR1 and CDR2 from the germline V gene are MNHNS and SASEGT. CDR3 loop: CASRRGAATTGELCV.